One TCR beta chain is described in this entry. Its cognate antigen is unknown. This sample is part of a study of T cell clusters in autoimmune cytopenias. Study-level background: A median of approximately 50,000 TRB reads per sample yielded a median approximately 2,500 distinct clonotypes. Study-wide findings and caveats: Physiological T cell clusters of healthy donors were apparently absent in primary autoimmune cytopenia patients. No cluster-lack signature appeared between secondary cytopenia and chronic lymphocytic leukemia patients, apparently due to lymphoma masking.

The germline CDR1 and CDR2 sequences are LNHDA and SQIVND (reference sequence). CDR3 length equals 15 residues. About 39,000 genome equivalents of blood DNA were amplified for TRB. TRB was amplified by touch-down multiplex PCR, primer pools A and B combined. Each CDR3 protein gets one entry in TCRdb, which reprocessed the multiplex PCR reads and gives no DNA. Recorded for this sample: thousands of distinct CDR3 sequences. The sequence came from a human donor with an autoimmune cytopenia or autoimmune hepatitis (not recorded which). Sequencing was done on a sample of peripheral blood. The V gene is TRBV19, the J gene TRBJ2-3; TCRdb names TRBD2, which stays unverified in the absence of DNA. The CDR3 is CASRATSGGLDTQYF.